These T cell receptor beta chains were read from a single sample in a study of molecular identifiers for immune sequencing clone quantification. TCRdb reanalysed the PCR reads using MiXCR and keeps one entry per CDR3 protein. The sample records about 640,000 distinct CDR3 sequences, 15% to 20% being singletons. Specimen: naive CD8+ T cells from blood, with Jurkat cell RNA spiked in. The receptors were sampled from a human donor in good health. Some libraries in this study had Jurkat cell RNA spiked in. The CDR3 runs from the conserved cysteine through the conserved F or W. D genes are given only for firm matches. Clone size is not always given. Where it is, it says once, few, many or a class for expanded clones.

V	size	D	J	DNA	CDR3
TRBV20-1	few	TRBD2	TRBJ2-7	TGCAGTGCTATGCGGGAGGGCCGCTACGAGCAGTACTTC	CSAMREGRYEQYF
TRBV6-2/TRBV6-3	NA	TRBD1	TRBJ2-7	TGTGCCAGCAGTTCCCTTAGACAGGGGGCATCCTACAAGCAGTACTTC	CASSSLRQGASYKQYF
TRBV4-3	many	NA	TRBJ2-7	TGCGCCAGCAGCCAAGGGTTTACAGGAGCGGGCGAGCAGTACTTC	CASSQGFTGAGEQYF
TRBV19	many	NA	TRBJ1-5	TGTGCCAGTACCATAGCTACGAGGGTGTTTGGTCAGCCCCAGCATTTT	CASTIATRVFGQPQHF
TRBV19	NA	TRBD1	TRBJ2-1	TGTGCCAGCGACACAGGGGCCTTTGGCTACAATGAGCAGTTCTTC	CASDTGAFGYNEQFF
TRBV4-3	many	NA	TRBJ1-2	TGCGCCAGCAGCCAAGTCGGACGGGTCAACTATGGCTACACCTTC	CASSQVGRVNYGYTF
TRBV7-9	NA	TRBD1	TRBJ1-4	TGTGCCAGCAGCTCGGTCCCGGGACAGGGGGCGGGAACTAATGAAAAACTGTTTTTT	CASSSVPGQGAGTNEKLFF
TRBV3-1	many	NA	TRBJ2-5	TGTGCCAGCAGCCCCGTGGAGGGGGTTCAAGAGACCCAGTACTTC	CASSPVEGVQETQYF
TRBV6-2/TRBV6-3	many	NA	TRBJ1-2	NA	CASSSSQGLYGYTF
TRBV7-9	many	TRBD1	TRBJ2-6	TGTGCCAGCAGCCATGGACAGGGGGGGCTTACGGGGGCCAACGTCCTGACTTTC	CASSHGQGGLTGANVLTF
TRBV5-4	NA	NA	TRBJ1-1	TGTGCCAGCAGCTTGAGGGCAGCTAACACTGAAGCTTTCTTT	CASSLRAANTEAFF
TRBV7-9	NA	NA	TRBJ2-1	TGTGCCAGCAGCTTTAGTTATGGGGCTGGGACGAGCTCCTACAATGAGCTGTTCTTC	CASSFSYGAGTSSYNELFF
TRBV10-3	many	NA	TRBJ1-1	TGTGCCATCAGTGAGACCAGGGGAAACACTGAAGCTTTCTTT	CAISETRGNTEAFF
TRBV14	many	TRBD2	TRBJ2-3	TGTGCCAGCAGCCAAAGGCGGGAGAGGGTGACAGATACGCAGTATTTT	CASSQRRERVTDTQYF
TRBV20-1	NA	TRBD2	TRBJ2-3	TGCAGTGCTAGAGATCTAGCGGGGCCCGCAGAGGGGACAGATACGCAGTATTTT	CSARDLAGPAEGTDTQYF
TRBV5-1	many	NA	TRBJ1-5	TGCGCCAGCAGCTTGGGGGGGGTCGATCAGCCCCAGCATTTT	CASSLGGVDQPQHF
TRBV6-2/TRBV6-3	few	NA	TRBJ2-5	TGTGCCAGCAGTTCCACAGGGCTTCGGGAAGAGACCCAGTACTTC	CASSSTGLREETQYF
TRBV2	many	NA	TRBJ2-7	TGTGCCAGCAGTGAACCCCCTGCCCAGGAGCAGTACTTC	CASSEPPAQEQYF
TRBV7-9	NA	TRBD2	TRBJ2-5	TGTGCCAGCAGCTTAGTGGGGACTAGCGTCCAAGAGACCCAGTACTTC	CASSLVGTSVQETQYF
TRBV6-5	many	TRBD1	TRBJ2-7	TGTGCCAGCAGCTGGGGACAGGGATTCTACGAGCAGTACTTC	CASSWGQGFYEQYF
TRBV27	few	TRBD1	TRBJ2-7	TGTGCCAGCAGTTCCCGACAGGGGGCGGCATACGAGCAGTACTTC	CASSSRQGAAYEQYF
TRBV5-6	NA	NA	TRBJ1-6	TGTGCCAGCAGCTTGGGTGAAGGCTCAGGGTCACCCCTCCACTTT	CASSLGEGSGSPLHF
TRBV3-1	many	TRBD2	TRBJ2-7	TGTGCCAGCAGCCAAAGCGCAGGACTAGCGGACGAGCAGTACTTC	CASSQSAGLADEQYF
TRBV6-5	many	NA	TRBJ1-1	TGTGCCAGCAGTTACCCGTGGGGAGAGGGCGCGGCCACTGAAGCTTTCTTT	CASSYPWGEGAATEAFF
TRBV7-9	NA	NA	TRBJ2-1	TGTGCCAGCAACCAAGGGGGAGATGAGCAGTTCTTC	CASNQGGDEQFF
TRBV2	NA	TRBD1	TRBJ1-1	TGTGCCAGCAGTTACTTCGGACAGGGGTCTCTTGAGGGCACTGAAGCTTTCTTT	CASSYFGQGSLEGTEAFF
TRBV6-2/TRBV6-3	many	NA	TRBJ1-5	TGTGCCAGCAGTTACTTTGGTCAGCCCCAGCATTTT	CASSYFGQPQHF
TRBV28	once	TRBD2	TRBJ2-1	TGTGCCAGCGGTCAACGCGGGACTAGCGGGAGGTTACCCTACAATGAGCAGTTCTTC	CASGQRGTSGRLPYNEQFF
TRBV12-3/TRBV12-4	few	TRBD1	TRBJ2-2	TGTGCCAGCAGTCCAGGACAGGGGGGGGTCGCCGGGGAGCTGTTTTTT	CASSPGQGGVAGELFF
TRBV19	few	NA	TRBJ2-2	TGTGCCAGTAGTATAGCCGGGGCCGGGGAGCTGTTTTTT	CASSIAGAGELFF
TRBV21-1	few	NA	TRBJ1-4	TGTGCCACTCCGGGCGAACCTAATGAAAAACTGTTTTTT	CATPGEPNEKLFF
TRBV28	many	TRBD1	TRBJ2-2	TGTGCCAGCAGTTTATGGGGACAGGGGGCTGCCGGGGAGCTGTTTTTT	CASSLWGQGAAGELFF
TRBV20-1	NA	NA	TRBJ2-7	TGCAGTGCCCACCCCGGGACAAGGAGCATTCAGGGACCCTACGAGCAGTACTTC	CSAHPGTRSIQGPYEQYF
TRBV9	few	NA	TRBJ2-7	TGTGCCAGCAGCACGGACCCCGACAGTCCCAACTACGAGCAGTACTTC	CASSTDPDSPNYEQYF
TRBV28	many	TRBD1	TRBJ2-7	TGTGCCAGCAGTTTACGATGGACAGGTACCTACGAGCAGTACTTC	CASSLRWTGTYEQYF
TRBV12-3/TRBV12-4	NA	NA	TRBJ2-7	TGTGCCAGCAGTTTAGTACTGGCCTACGAGCAGTACTTC	CASSLVLAYEQYF
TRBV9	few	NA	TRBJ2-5	TGTGCCAGCAGCCGACGGACAGAACAAGAGACCCAGTACTTC	CASSRRTEQETQYF
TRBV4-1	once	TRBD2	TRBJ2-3	TGCGCCAGCAGCCGAGATGGGGGCGGGAGGGGTGAAGATACGCAGTATTTT	CASSRDGGGRGEDTQYF
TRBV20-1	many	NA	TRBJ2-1	TGCAGTGCTAGAGATGTGAATGAGCAGTTCTTC	CSARDVNEQFF
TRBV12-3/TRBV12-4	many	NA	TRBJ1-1	TGTGCCAGCAGTGTACGGACCGAAGGCAACAGCACTGAAGCTTTCTTT	CASSVRTEGNSTEAFF
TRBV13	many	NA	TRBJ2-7	TGTGCCAGCAGCTCTGGGACCGGCGGCCACGAGCAGTACTTC	CASSSGTGGHEQYF
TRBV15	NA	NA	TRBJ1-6	TGTGCCACCAGGGATGGACGTCCAAATTCACCCCTCCACTTT	CATRDGRPNSPLHF
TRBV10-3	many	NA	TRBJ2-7	TGTGCCATCAGTGAACCTCCGGGACGCGAGTCCTACGAGCAGTACTTC	CAISEPPGRESYEQYF
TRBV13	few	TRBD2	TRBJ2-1	TGTGCCAGCAGCCATACGAGCGGGGGGCCGTCCGTTGAGCAGTTCTTC	CASSHTSGGPSVEQFF
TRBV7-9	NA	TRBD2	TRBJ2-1	TGTGCCAGCAGCTCAAATCCAGCGGGGGGCAATGAGCAGTTCTTC	CASSSNPAGGNEQFF
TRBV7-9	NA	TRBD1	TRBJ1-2	TGTGCCAGCAGCTTGACCGGGACAGAAACTAACTATGGCTACACCTTC	CASSLTGTETNYGYTF
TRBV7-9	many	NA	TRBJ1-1	TGTGCCAGCAGCCAGGGGCCAACCACAGGCAAAGAAGCTTTCTTT	CASSQGPTTGKEAFF
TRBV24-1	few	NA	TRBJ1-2	TGTGCCACAACACCCGAGGCAGGTTCCAACTATGGCTACACCTTC	CATTPEAGSNYGYTF
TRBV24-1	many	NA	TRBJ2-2	TGTGCCACCAGTGACCGGGGACTTCAAGAGACCGGGGAGCTGTTTTTT	CATSDRGLQETGELFF
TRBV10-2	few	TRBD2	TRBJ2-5	TGCGCCAGCAGCCAAGCGGGAGGCTGGGAGACCCAGTACTTC	CASSQAGGWETQYF
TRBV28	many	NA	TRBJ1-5	TGTGCCAGCAGCCAACGAAGTAGCAATCAGCCCCAGCATTTT	CASSQRSSNQPQHF
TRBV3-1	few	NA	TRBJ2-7	TGTGCCAGCAGCCTTTCATCTATTGAGGTCACAGCCTACGAGCAGTACTTC	CASSLSSIEVTAYEQYF
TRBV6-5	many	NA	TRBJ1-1	TGTGCCAGCAGTTACCCCCGCGGATCTAACACTGAAGCTTTCTTT	CASSYPRGSNTEAFF
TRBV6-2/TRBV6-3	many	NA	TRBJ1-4	TGTGCCAGCAGTTCACTTCCAACTAATGAAAAACTGTTTTTT	CASSSLPTNEKLFF
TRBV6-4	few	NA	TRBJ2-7	TGTGCCAGCAGTCCGTGGAATGGGTCCTACGAGCAGTACTTC	CASSPWNGSYEQYF
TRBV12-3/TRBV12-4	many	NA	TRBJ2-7	TGTGCCAGCAGTTTTAACCCGCTGGGCTACGAGCAGTACTTC	CASSFNPLGYEQYF
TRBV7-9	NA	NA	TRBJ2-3	TGTGCCAGCAGCTTAGGAGGGGGTAGCCCAGATACGCAGTATTTT	CASSLGGGSPDTQYF